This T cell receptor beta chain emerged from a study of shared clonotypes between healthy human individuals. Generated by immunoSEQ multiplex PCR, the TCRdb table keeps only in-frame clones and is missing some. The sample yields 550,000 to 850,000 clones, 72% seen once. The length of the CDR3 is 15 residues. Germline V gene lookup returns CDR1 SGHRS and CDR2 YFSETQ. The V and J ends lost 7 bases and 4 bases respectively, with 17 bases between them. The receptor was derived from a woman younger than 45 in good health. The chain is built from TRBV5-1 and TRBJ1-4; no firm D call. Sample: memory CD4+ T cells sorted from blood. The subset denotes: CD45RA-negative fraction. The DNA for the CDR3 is TGCGCCAGCCTAGGGAGGGAAGACGATAATGAAAAACTGTTTTTT. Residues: CASLGREDDNEKLFF.